This TCR beta chain was recorded in a study of T cell changes during pregnancy in multiple sclerosis (dated by TCRdb to the late 2010s). The study in broad terms: The study examined how the T cell repertoire changed over the course of pregnancy in women with multiple sclerosis.

As regards this clone: Its antigen is unknown. Qualities for individual bases were not recorded, and no much larger clone is one base off.

The library was produced with the immunoSEQ multiplex PCR assay. In its TCRdb copy, this immuneACCESS table keeps in-frame sequences only and misses some clones. Where compared with another copy, unresolved V genes explain less than half of these, and the others have no known cause. The sample data list 60,000 to 90,000 clones, and approximately 90% of these were observed just once. The ten largest clones represent over 1.5% of the sample. The germline V gene yields LGHNA for CDR1 and YNFKEQ for CDR2. The CDR3, cysteine through phenylalanine, is 14 amino acids long. Just the 42-base CDR3 DNA is kept, in frame starting at base 1. V sheds 4 bases and J sheds 2 bases, leaving 12 bases between their ends.

The TCR originated in a female donor with multiple sclerosis, enrolled in a pregnancy study. Sequenced here: peripheral blood, sampled before pregnancy. This chain joins TRBV4-2 to TRBJ2-7, with a weak D call of TRBD1 (5 bases match). The CDR3 reads as follows: CASSPLGVTYEQYF. The DNA sequence reads TGTGCCAGCAGCCCTCTAGGGGTGACCTACGAGCAGTACTTC.